This T cell receptor (beta chain) emerged from a study of T cell clusters in autoimmune cytopenias. Overall study: Healthy control donors averaged approximately 52 years of age, with a median of about 59 years.

CDR3 length: 13 residues. Germline CDR1 and CDR2: GTSNPN and SVGIG (reference sequence). Each sample's input was approximately 0.25 ug genomic DNA, 35,000 to 40,000 genome equivalents. One tube held mixed TRB-A and TRB-B primer pools for touch-down PCR. For each CDR3 protein, TCRdb gives one entry from its re-call of the multiplex PCR reads, without DNA. The data show around 15,000 distinct CDR3 sequences, and the top ten clones hold 3% to 4%. Study observations and caveats: The T cell clusters came from computational analysis alone and lack functional validation.

Concerning this clonotype itself: The antigen is unknown.

A further study also used this sample, focusing on T cell repertoires in aging, cancer and after chemotherapy. That study reports: Repeat sampling of healthy donors over several months to years showed clear clonal overlap. Across the chemotherapy interval, each cancer cohort showed higher median generation probability, suggesting thymic rebound.

The J gene is TRBJ2-7, the V gene TRBV30; there is no DNA to check the TCRdb D call of TRBD1. The material sequenced was peripheral blood. This sequence was found in a human donor in good health. The CDR3 loop reads CAWSTGTGYEQYF.